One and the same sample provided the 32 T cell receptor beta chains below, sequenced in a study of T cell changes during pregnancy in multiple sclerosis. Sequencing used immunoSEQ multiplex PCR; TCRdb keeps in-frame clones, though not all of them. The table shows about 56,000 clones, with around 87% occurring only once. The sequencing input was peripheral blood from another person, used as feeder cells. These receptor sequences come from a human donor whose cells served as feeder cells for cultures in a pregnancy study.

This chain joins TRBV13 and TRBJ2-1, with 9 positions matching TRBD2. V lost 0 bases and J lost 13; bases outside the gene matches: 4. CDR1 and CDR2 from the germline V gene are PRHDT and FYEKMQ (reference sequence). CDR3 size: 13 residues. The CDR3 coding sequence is TGTGCCAGCAGCTTAGGTAGCGGGGGTGGCCAGTTCTTC. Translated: CASSLGSGGGQFF.

The CDR3 protein is CASSDNYGYTF. In nucleotides, the CDR3 is TGTGCCAGCAGCGATAACTATGGCTACACCTTC. The rearrangement uses TRBV9 and TRBJ1-2; D is uncertain. This CDR3 has 11 amino acids. V shed 3 bases and J shed 1 base, with 1 base lying between them. Germline V gene sequence: CDR1 SGDLS, CDR2 YYNGEE. The full variable domain, in which reference TRBV9 and TRBJ1-2 provide the parts outside the CDR3, is DSGVTQTPKHLITATGQRVTLRCSPRSGDLSVYWYQQSLDQGLQFLIQYYNGEERAKGNILERFSAQQFPDLHSELNLSSLELGDSALYFCASSDNYGYTFGSGTRLTVV.

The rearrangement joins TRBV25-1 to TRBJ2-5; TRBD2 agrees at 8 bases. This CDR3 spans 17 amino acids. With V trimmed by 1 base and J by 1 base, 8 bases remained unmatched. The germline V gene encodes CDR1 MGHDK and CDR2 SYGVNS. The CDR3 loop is CASSEFGSGSAQETQYF. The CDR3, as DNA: TGTGCCAGCAGTGAATTCGGGAGCGGGAGTGCCCAAGAGACCCAGTACTTC.

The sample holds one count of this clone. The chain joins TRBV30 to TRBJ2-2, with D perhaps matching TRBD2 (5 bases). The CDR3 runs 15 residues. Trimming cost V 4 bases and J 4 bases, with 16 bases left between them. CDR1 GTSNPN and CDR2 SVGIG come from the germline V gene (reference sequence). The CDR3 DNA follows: TGTGCCTGGACTAGCATGAACTCGGGCACCGGGGAGCTGTTTTTT. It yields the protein CAWTSMNSGTGELFF.

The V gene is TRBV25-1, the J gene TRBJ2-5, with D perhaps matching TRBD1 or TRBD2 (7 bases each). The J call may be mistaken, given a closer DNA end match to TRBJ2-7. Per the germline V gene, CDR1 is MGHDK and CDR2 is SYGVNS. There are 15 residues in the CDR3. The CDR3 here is CASSKGGTAFYEQYF. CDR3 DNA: TGTGCCAGCAGTAAGGGAGGGACAGCTTTCTACGAGCAGTACTTC.

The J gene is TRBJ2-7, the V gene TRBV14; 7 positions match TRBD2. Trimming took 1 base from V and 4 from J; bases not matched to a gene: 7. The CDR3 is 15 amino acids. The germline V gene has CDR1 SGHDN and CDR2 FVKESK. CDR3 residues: CASSQAGGAMYEQYF. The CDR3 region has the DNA TGTGCCAGCAGCCAAGCGGGGGGAGCAATGTACGAGCAGTACTTC.

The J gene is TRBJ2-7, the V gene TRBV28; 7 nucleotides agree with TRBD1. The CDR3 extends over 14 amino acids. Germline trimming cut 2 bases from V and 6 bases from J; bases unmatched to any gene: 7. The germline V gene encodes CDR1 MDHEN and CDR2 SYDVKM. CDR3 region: CASSLGTDHREQYF. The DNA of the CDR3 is TGTGCCAGCAGTTTAGGGACAGACCACCGCGAGCAGTACTTC.

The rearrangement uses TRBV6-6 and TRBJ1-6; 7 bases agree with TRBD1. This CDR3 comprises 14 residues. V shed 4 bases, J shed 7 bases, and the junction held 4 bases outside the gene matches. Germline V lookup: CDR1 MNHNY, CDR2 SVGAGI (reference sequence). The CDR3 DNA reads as TGTGCCAGCAGTTTAGGGACAGAAAATTCACCCCTCCACTTT. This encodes CASSLGTENSPLHF.

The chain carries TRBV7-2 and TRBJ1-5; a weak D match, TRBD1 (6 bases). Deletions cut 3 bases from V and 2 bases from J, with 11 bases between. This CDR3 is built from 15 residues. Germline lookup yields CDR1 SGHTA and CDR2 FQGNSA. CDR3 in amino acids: CASSLGTRGNQPQHF. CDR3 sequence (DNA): TGTGCCAGCAGCTTGGGGACAAGGGGCAATCAGCCCCAGCATTTT.

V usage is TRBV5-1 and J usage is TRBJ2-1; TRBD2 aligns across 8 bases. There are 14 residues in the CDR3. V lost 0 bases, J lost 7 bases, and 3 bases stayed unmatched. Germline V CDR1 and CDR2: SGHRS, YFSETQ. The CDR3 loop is CASSLGGLGNEQFF. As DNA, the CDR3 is TGCGCCAGCAGCTTGGGGGGACTAGGTAATGAGCAGTTCTTC.

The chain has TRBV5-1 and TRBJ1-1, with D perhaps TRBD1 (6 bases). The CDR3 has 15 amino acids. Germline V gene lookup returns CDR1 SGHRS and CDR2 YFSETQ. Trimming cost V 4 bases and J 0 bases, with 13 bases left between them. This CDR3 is CASSRTVEVNTEAFF. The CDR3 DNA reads TGCGCCAGCAGCCGGACAGTCGAGGTGAACACTGAAGCTTTCTTT.

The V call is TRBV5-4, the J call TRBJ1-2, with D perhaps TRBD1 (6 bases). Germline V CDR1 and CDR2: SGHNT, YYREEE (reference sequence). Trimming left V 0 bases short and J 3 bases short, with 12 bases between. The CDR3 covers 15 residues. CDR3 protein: CASSLAGGADYGYTF. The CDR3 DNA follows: TGTGCCAGCAGCTTGGCGGGGGGCGCGGACTATGGCTACACCTTC.

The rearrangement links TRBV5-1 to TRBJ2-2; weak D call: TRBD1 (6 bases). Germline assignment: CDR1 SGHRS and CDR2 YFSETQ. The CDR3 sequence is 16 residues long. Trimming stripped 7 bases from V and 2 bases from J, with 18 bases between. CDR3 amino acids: CASVPGDTGNTGELFF. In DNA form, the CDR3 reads TGCGCCAGCGTCCCAGGGGACACAGGAAACACCGGGGAGCTGTTTTTT.

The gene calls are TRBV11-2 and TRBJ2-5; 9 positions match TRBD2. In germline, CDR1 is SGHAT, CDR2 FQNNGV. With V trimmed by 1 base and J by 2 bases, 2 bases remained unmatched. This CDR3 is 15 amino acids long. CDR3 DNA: TGTGCCAGCAGCTTAGCTAGCGGGAAACAAGAGACCCAGTACTTC. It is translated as CASSLASGKQETQYF.

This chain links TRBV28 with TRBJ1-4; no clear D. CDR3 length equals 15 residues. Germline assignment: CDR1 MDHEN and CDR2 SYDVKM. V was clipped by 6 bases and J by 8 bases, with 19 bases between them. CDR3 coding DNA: TGTGCCAGCAGCACCACGTGGAACTCCTTGGAAAAACTGTTTTTT. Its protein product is CASSTTWNSLEKLFF.

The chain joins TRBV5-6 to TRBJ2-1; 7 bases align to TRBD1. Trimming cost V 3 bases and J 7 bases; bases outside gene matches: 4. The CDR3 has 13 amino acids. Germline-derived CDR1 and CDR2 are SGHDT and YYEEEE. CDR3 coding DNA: TGTGCCAGCAGCTGGGGACAGTCTAATGAGCAGTTCTTC. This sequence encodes CASSWGQSNEQFF.

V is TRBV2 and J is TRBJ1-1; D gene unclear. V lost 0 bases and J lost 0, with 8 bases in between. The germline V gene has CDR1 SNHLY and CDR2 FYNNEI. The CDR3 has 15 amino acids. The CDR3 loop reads CASSEAAGMNTEAFF. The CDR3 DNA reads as TGTGCCAGCAGTGAAGCGGCGGGCATGAACACTGAAGCTTTCTTT.

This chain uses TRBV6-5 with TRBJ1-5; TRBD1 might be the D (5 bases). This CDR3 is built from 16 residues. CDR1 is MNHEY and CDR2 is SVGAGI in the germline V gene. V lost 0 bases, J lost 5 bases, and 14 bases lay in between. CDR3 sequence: CASSYSAEGADQPQHF. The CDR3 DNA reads TGTGCCAGCAGTTACTCAGCGGAAGGGGCAGATCAGCCCCAGCATTTT.

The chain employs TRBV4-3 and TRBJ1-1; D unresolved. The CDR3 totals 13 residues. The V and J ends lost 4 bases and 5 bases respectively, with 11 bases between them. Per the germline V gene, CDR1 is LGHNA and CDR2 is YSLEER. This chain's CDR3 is CASSLPGGTEAFF. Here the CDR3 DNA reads TGCGCCAGCAGCCTCCCGGGAGGGACTGAAGCTTTCTTT.

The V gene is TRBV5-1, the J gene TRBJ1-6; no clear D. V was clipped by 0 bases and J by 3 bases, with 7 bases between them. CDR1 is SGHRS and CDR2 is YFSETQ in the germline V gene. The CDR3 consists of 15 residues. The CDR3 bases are TGCGCCAGCAGCTTGGATCCGGTCTATAATTCACCCCTCCACTTT. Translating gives CASSLDPVYNSPLHF.

CDR3 residues: CASSRPGLGYNEQFF. The CDR3 region has the DNA TGTGCCAGCAGCCGACCGGGACTAGGCTACAATGAGCAGTTCTTC. The chain carries TRBV28 and TRBJ2-1; 8 positions match TRBD2. J was trimmed by 3 bases and V by 6 bases; bases with no gene match: 7. CDR3 size: 15 residues. The germline gives CDR1 MDHEN, CDR2 SYDVKM.

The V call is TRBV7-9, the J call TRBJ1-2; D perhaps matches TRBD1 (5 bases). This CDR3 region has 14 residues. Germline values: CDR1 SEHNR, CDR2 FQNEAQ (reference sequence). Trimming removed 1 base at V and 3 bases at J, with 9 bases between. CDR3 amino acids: CASSLGGDDYGYTF. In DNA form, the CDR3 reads TGTGCCAGCAGCTTAGGGGGGGACGACTATGGCTACACCTTC.

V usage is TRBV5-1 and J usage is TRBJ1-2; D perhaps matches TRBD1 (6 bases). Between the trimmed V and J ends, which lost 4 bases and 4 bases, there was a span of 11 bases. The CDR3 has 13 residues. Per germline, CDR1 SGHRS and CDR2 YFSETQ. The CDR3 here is CASSQRGGYGYTF. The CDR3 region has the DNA TGCGCCAGCAGCCAAAGGGGGGGCTATGGCTACACCTTC.

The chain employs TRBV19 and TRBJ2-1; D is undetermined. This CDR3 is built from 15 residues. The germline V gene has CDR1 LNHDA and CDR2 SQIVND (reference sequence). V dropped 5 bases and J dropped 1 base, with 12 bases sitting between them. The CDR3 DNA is TGTGCCAGTAGTCCAGACACTGTATCCTACAATGAGCAGTTCTTC. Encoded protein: CASSPDTVSYNEQFF.

The CDR3 DNA reads as TGCGCCAGCAGCCACCCTCAGGGTCACACTGAAGCTTTCTTT. Translating it yields CASSHPQGHTEAFF. The V gene is TRBV5-1, the J gene TRBJ1-1, with D tentatively TRBD1 (5 bases). This CDR3 has 14 residues. Per germline, CDR1 SGHRS and CDR2 YFSETQ. The V gene lost 4 bases and the J gene lost 3 bases, with 13 bases spanning the gap.

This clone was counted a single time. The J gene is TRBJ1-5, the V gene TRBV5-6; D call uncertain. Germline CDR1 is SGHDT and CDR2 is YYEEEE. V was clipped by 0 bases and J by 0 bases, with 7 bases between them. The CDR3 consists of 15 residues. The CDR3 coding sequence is TGTGCCAGCAGCTTGGAAAGGTATAGCAATCAGCCCCAGCATTTT. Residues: CASSLERYSNQPQHF.

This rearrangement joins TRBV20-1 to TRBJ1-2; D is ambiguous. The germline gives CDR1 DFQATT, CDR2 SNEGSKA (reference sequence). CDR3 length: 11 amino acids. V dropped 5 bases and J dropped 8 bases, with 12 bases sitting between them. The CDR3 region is CSAFNSGGYTF. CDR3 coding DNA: TGCAGTGCTTTTAACTCGGGCGGCTACACCTTC.

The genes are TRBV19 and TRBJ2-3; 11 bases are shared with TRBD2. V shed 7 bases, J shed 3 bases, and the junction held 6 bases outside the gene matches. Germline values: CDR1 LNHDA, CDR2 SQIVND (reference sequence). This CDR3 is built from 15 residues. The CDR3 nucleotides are TGTGCCAGTAAAGCTCTAGCGGGAGGTACAGATACGCAGTATTTT. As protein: CASKALAGGTDTQYF.

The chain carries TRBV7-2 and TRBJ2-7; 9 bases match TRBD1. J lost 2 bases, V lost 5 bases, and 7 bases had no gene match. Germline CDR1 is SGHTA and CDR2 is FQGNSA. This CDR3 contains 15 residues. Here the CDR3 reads CASSLGDRDPYEQYF. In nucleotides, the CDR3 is TGTGCCAGCAGCCTAGGGGACAGGGACCCCTACGAGCAGTACTTC.

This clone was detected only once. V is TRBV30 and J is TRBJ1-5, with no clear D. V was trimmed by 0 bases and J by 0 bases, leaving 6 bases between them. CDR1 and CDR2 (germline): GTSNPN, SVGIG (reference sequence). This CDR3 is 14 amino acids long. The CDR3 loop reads CAWSVSYSNQPQHF. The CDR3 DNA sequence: TGTGCCTGGAGTGTATCTTATAGCAATCAGCCCCAGCATTTT.

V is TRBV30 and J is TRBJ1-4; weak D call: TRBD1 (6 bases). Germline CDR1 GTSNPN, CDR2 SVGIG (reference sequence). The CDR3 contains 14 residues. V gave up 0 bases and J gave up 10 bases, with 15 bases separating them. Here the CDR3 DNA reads TGTGCCTGGAGTGTGGGGGGCGAGGCGGGAAAACTGTTTTTT. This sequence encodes CAWSVGGEAGKLFF.

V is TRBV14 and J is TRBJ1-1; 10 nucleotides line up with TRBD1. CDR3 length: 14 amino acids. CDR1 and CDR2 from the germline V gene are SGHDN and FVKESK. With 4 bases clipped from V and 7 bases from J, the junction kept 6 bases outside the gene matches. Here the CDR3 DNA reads TGTGCCAGCAGCCCCACTTGGACAGGGGGTGAAGCTTTCTTT. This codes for CASSPTWTGGEAFF. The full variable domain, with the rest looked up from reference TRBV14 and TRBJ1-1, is EAGVTQFPSHSVIEKGQTVTLRCDPISGHDNLYWYRRVMGKEIKFLLHFVKESKQDESGMPNNRFLAERTGGTYSTLKVQPAELEDSGVYFCASSPTWTGGEAFFGQGTRLTVV.